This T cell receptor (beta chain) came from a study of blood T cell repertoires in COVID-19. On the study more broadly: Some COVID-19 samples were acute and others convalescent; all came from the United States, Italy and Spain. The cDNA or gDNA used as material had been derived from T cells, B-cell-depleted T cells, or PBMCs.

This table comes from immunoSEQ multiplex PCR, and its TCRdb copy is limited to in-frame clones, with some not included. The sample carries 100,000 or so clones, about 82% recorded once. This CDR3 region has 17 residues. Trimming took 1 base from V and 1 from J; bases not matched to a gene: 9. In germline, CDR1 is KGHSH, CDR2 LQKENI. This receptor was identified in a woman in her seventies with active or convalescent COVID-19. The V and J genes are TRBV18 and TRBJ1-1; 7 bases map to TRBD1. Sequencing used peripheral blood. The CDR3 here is CASSPLPTGWENTEAFF. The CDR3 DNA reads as TGTGCCAGCTCACCACTTCCGACAGGGTGGGAGAACACTGAAGCTTTCTTT.